One sample yielded the 25 T cell receptor beta chains listed below, sequenced in a study of blood T cell repertoires in COVID-19. Profiling relied on immunoSEQ multiplex PCR, and the TCRdb table lists in-frame clones only, not all of them. The data show about 300,000 clones, 80% to 90% seen once. The specimen sequenced was PBMCs or T cells enriched from blood (not recorded which). All receptors come from a man aged 30-40 years who had recovered from COVID-19.

The chain joins TRBV6-6 to TRBJ2-7; 7 bases fit TRBD1. The germline V gene encodes CDR1 MNHNY and CDR2 SVGAGI (reference sequence). The CDR3 consists of 14 residues. J gave up 5 bases and V 7 bases, and 11 bases lay outside the gene matches. CDR3 loop: CASTRQGTGNEQYF. In nucleotides, the CDR3 is TGTGCCAGCACCCGACAGGGTACTGGAAACGAGCAGTACTTC.

CDR3 bases: TGTGCCAGCAGTTCGACAGGGACAACAGATACGCAGTATTTT. It translates to CASSSTGTTDTQYF. The chain recombines TRBV27 with TRBJ2-3; the match to TRBD1 covers 7 bases. Germline CDR1 MNHEY, CDR2 SMNVEV (reference sequence). J lost 3 bases, V lost 4 bases, and 4 bases had no gene match. The CDR3 runs to 14 residues.

This chain uses TRBV5-1 with TRBJ2-1; 8 nucleotides match TRBD2. This CDR3 contains 15 residues. The V and J ends lost 2 bases and 9 bases, in that order; junction bases with no gene match: 10. Germline loops: CDR1 SGHRS, CDR2 YFSETQ. The CDR3: CASSLAGERDGEQFF. Written as DNA, the CDR3 is TGCGCCAGCAGCTTAGCGGGGGAGAGGGACGGTGAGCAGTTCTTC.

This chain uses TRBV5-1 with TRBJ2-6; D remains ambiguous. The CDR3 has 16 residues. Germline-derived CDR1 and CDR2 are SGHRS and YFSETQ. The germline V and J ends were trimmed by 4 bases and 2 bases, with 13 bases remaining between them. The CDR3 is CASSPVILAGANVLTF. The DNA for the CDR3 is TGCGCCAGCAGCCCAGTAATCCTAGCTGGGGCCAACGTCCTGACTTTC.

CDR3 sequence reads: CASSFGGWPEAFF. The CDR3 bases are TGTGCCAGCAGCTTCGGGGGTTGGCCTGAAGCTTTCTTT. The chain is built from TRBV11-2 and TRBJ1-1; perhaps TRBD1 as D (5 bases). CDR1 and CDR2 from the germline V gene are SGHAT and FQNNGV. V shed 3 bases and J shed 6 bases, with 11 bases lying between them. The length of the CDR3 is 13 residues.

This clone is medium-sized within its sample. The genes are TRBV7-8 and TRBJ2-7; 9 bases agree with TRBD2. The CDR3 has 15 residues. V lost 1 base to trimming and J lost 9 bases; unmatched junction nucleotides: 10. Germline loops: CDR1 SGHVS, CDR2 FQNEAQ. CDR3 nucleotides: TGTGCCAGCAGCTTAGGGCTAGCGGGATCTTTAGGGCAGTACTTC. It yields the protein CASSLGLAGSLGQYF.

The chain carries TRBV5-1 and TRBJ1-2; the D is unclear. V lost 0 bases and J 8 bases, leaving 8 bases between the germline ends. This CDR3 has 12 residues. The germline CDR1 and CDR2 sequences are SGHRS and YFSETQ. This CDR3 reads CASSLDYGGYTF. The DNA of the CDR3 is TGCGCCAGCAGCTTGGACTACGGGGGCTACACCTTC.

In the case of this clone: The junction does not match germline at one end; this may be a read error. The genes are TRBV20-1 and TRBJ1-1, with 7 bases that match TRBD1. CDR1 and CDR2 (germline): DFQATT, SNEGSKA (reference sequence). The CDR3 has 11 residues. This chain's CDR3 is CSARGARGSFF. CDR3 sequence (DNA): TGCAGTGCCAGAGGGGCCAGGGGGTCTTTCTTT.

The CDR3 DNA reads as TGTGCCAGCAGCGGAAAAATTAGGGACTCAGATACGCAGTATTTT. Translation gives CASSGKIRDSDTQYF. The rearrangement joins TRBV11-3 to TRBJ2-3, with D possibly matching TRBD2 (6 bases). The germline gives CDR1 SGHNT, CDR2 YENEEA. V was clipped by 5 bases and J by 4 bases, with 16 bases between them. The CDR3 is made up of 15 amino acids.

J is TRBJ1-5 and V is TRBV5-1; unclear D gene. This CDR3 spans 14 amino acids. The germline V and J ends were trimmed by 0 bases and 2 bases, with 6 bases remaining between them. From germline, CDR1 is SGHRS and CDR2 YFSETQ. CDR3 sequence: CASSLDGGNQPQHF. CDR3 DNA: TGCGCCAGCAGCTTGGATGGAGGCAATCAGCCCCAGCATTTT.

The chain employs TRBV20-1 and TRBJ2-7; TRBD1 matches at 10 bases. J lost 2 bases, V lost 3 bases, and 7 bases had no gene match. The CDR3 contains 15 residues. Germline assignment: CDR1 DFQATT and CDR2 SNEGSKA (reference sequence). The CDR3 DNA follows: TGCAGTGCTAGTTCCCGCGGGACAGGGGCCTACGAGCAGTACTTC. Its translation is CSASSRGTGAYEQYF.

This sequence joins TRBV2 and TRBJ2-5; possibly TRBD2 for D (5 bases). The length of the CDR3 is 15 residues. Germline V gives CDR1 SNHLY, CDR2 FYNNEI. Trimming removed 1 base at V and 5 bases at J, with 14 bases between. CDR3 sequence (DNA): TGTGCCAGCAGTGAAGAGGGCGGGCGATGGGAGACCCAGTACTTC. This codes for CASSEEGGRWETQYF.

The genes are TRBV12-5 and TRBJ2-7, with a weak D call TRBD2 (6 bases). V shed 6 bases and J shed 9 bases, with 12 bases lying between them. This CDR3 has 11 residues. The germline V gene encodes CDR1 LGHNT and CDR2 FRNRAP. CDR3 in DNA: TGTGCTAGTGGCCGAGGGACTTCGCAGTACTTC. Its translation: CASGRGTSQYF.

V is TRBV14 and J is TRBJ1-2; 9 bases are shared with TRBD1. The CDR3 extends over 16 amino acids. The trim removed 3 bases at V and 5 bases at J, leaving 10 bases unmatched. Germline CDR1 and CDR2: SGHDN and FVKESK. The CDR3 reads CASSQRGQGLGYGYTF. CDR3 in DNA: TGTGCCAGCAGCCAGAGGGGACAGGGCCTTGGTTATGGCTACACCTTC.

The chain combines TRBV5-1 with TRBJ2-1, with 9 nucleotides matching TRBD1. The CDR3 is 17 residues long. Germline-derived CDR1 and CDR2 are SGHRS and YFSETQ. V shed 0 bases, J shed 3 bases, and the junction held 7 bases outside the gene matches. In nucleotides, the CDR3 is TGCGCCAGCAGCTTGGAACTCTGGGACAGGGACTACAATGAGCAGTTCTTC. Translation gives CASSLELWDRDYNEQFF.

This clone was seen a few times. This rearrangement joins TRBV27 to TRBJ2-7, with 7 bases fitting TRBD1. The germline CDR1 and CDR2 sequences are MNHEY and SMNVEV (reference sequence). CDR3 size: 15 residues. The V gene end was trimmed by 8 bases and the J gene end by 1 base; junction bases not matched to a gene: 11. CDR3 nucleotides: TGTGCCAGCGGGCAGACAGGGACAAAGTCCTACGAGCAGTACTTC. It translates to CASGQTGTKSYEQYF.

The chain uses TRBV9 and TRBJ2-7; 7 bases align to TRBD1. This CDR3 is 14 amino acids long. CDR1 is SGDLS, CDR2 YYNGEE, per germline. V dropped 3 bases and J dropped 3; count of bases not matched to a gene: 6. The CDR3: CASSARWTGYEQYF. In nucleotides, the CDR3 is TGTGCCAGCAGCGCCCGCTGGACAGGCTACGAGCAGTACTTC.

The chain employs TRBV19 and TRBJ2-3; TRBD2 matches 7 bases. Germline V gene lookup returns CDR1 LNHDA and CDR2 SQIVND (reference sequence). CDR3 size: 15 residues. J lost 1 base, V lost 9 bases, and 10 bases had no gene match. CDR3 sequence reads: CASDERGIGTDTQYF. CDR3 in DNA: TGTGCCAGCGATGAGCGGGGTATCGGCACAGATACGCAGTATTTT.

The chain combines TRBV4-1 with TRBJ2-5, with TRBD2 matching over 8 bases. The CDR3 is 18 amino acids. V lost 0 bases to trimming and J lost 3 bases; unmatched junction nucleotides: 12. The germline CDR1 and CDR2 sequences are MGHRA and YSYEKL. CDR3 in amino acids: CASSQEGGLGALKETQYF. CDR3 bases: TGCGCCAGCAGCCAAGAAGGGGGACTAGGCGCACTAAAAGAGACCCAGTACTTC.

This clone has a handful of counts. This sequence joins TRBV27 and TRBJ2-3; 9 bases fit TRBD1. V lost 3 bases and J lost 2; bases outside the gene matches: 3. The CDR3 runs 15 residues. Germline CDR1 and CDR2: MNHEY and SMNVEV (reference sequence). The CDR3 is CASSFGTGITDTQYF. CDR3 DNA: TGTGCCAGCAGTTTTGGGACAGGGATCACAGATACGCAGTATTTT.

The chain recombines TRBV6-1 with TRBJ1-2; D perhaps matches TRBD1 (5 bases). The CDR3 is made up of 13 amino acids. Germline assignment: CDR1 MNHNS and CDR2 SASEGT. V was cut by 7 bases and J by 4 bases, with 13 bases left in between. The CDR3 sequence: CASTREVGYGYTF. DNA for the CDR3: TGTGCCAGCACCAGGGAAGTCGGCTATGGCTACACCTTC.

This sequence joins TRBV9 and TRBJ2-1, with D possibly being TRBD2 (6 bases). CDR3 length equals 15 residues. The germline V gene has CDR1 SGDLS and CDR2 YYNGEE. V gave up 0 bases and J gave up 3 bases, with 10 bases separating them. The CDR3 region is CASSVGGDLYNEQFF. CDR3 nucleotides: TGTGCCAGCAGCGTAGGCGGGGACCTCTACAATGAGCAGTTCTTC.

This clone was counted a single time. The chain is built from TRBV28 and TRBJ2-7, with D hard to call. The V gene's germline CDR1 is MDHEN and CDR2 SYDVKM. The V gene lost 7 bases and the J gene lost 0 bases, with 4 bases spanning the gap. The CDR3 totals 11 residues. CDR3 nucleotides: TGTGCCAGCACCCGCTCCTACGAGCAGTACTTC. This encodes CASTRSYEQYF.

In DNA, the CDR3 is TGTGCCAGCAGCGTAGACGGGTACGAGCAGTACTTC. Translated, it gives CASSVDGYEQYF. J is TRBJ2-7 and V is TRBV5-6; D call uncertain. The CDR3 extends over 12 amino acids. Trimming took 4 bases from V and 4 from J, leaving 9 bases between them. Germline CDR1 and CDR2: SGHDT and YYEEEE.

The rearrangement links TRBV7-2 to TRBJ2-3; D is ambiguous. This CDR3 has 12 amino acids. Trimming took 1 base from V and 6 from J, leaving 5 bases between them. Germline V gives CDR1 SGHTA, CDR2 FQGNSA. The CDR3 sequence: CASSLVRDTQYF. The CDR3 coding sequence is TGTGCCAGCAGCTTAGTACGGGATACGCAGTATTTT.